These 6 T cell receptor beta chains share one sample of origin, sequenced in a study of shared clonotypes between healthy human individuals. Generated by immunoSEQ multiplex PCR, the TCRdb table keeps only in-frame clones and is missing some. Of about half a million clones detected, over 70% appear once; the ten largest clones hold more than 9.5%. Sample: PBMCs. The receptors were gathered from a woman in her forties in good health. Some clones in this sample may be carry-over from other donors' samples.

V usage is TRBV4-2 and J usage is TRBJ2-7, with TRBD2 matching over 11 bases. The CDR3 contains 15 residues. Unmatched junction bases numbered 9, after V lost 4 bases and J lost 7 bases. Germline-derived CDR1 and CDR2 are LGHNA and YNFKEQ. CDR3 amino acids: CASSPLAGGVGEQYF. CDR3 nucleotides: TGTGCCAGCAGCCCCCTAGCGGGAGGTGTTGGGGAGCAGTACTTC.

Concerning this clone itself: One base separates it from a far larger clone, so it is likely a read error. The genes are TRBV6-1 and TRBJ2-4, with D possibly TRBD2 on 6 matching bases. V lost 4 bases and J 6 bases, leaving 16 bases between the germline ends. The CDR3 loop spans 15 amino acids. CDR1 MNHNS and CDR2 SASEGT come from the germline V gene. CDR3 sequence reads: CASSVIVGGVNIQYF. The DNA for the CDR3 is TGTGCCAGCAGTGTGATAGTGGGAGGAGTAAACATTCAGTACTTC.

There are a few counts of this clone. The chain uses TRBV5-4 and TRBJ2-3; D is possibly TRBD1 or TRBD2 (5 bases each). CDR1 SGHNT and CDR2 YYREEE come from the germline V gene (reference sequence). CDR3 length: 15 residues. Trimming stripped 4 bases from V and 0 bases from J, with 12 bases between. DNA for the CDR3: TGTGCCAGCAGCCCTGGGACGGCTAGCACAGATACGCAGTATTTT. Protein sequence: CASSPGTASTDTQYF.

J is TRBJ2-1 and V is TRBV11-3; maybe TRBD2 (5 bases). CDR1 is SGHNT, CDR2 YENEEA, per germline. Trimming left V 4 bases short and J 3 bases short, with 10 bases between. This CDR3 is built from 14 residues. The CDR3 region is CASSSGNDYNEQFF. The CDR3 nucleotides read TGTGCCAGCAGCTCCGGGAACGACTACAATGAGCAGTTCTTC.

Comments on this clone: The same CDR3 arises from other DNA sequences in this sample as well. The chain uses TRBV29-1 and TRBJ2-5; 8 bases are a match to TRBD1. CDR3 length: 13 residues. Germline V gene data show CDR1 as SQVTM and CDR2 as ANQGSEA. V shed 4 bases and J 2 bases; nucleotides not matched to a gene: 3. Here the CDR3 reads CSVGTGGQETQYF. In DNA form, the CDR3 reads TGCAGCGTTGGAACAGGGGGACAAGAGACCCAGTACTTC.

This rearrangement joins TRBV10-3 to TRBJ1-2; 9 nucleotides agree with TRBD1. Trimming cost V 2 bases and J 4 bases; bases outside gene matches: 17. The CDR3 contains 19 residues. The germline gives CDR1 ENHRY, CDR2 SYGVKD. The CDR3 sequence: CAISERERTGVGHLYGYTF. The CDR3 DNA sequence: TGTGCCATCAGTGAGAGAGAGCGGACAGGGGTGGGTCATCTCTATGGCTACACCTTC.